What follows are 10 T cell receptor beta chains derived from one specimen sequenced in a study of monozygotic twins with inflammatory bowel disease. From its re-call of the 5' RACE reads, TCRdb lists each CDR3 protein once, without DNA. This specimen shows some 90,000 distinct CDR3 sequences; the ten leading clones hold roughly 7.4%. Sample: blood. The receptors originated from a human donor with ulcerative colitis or Crohn's disease, or a healthy co-twin of an affected twin (not recorded which).

This rearrangement joins TRBV4-1 to TRBJ2-1; TCRdb designates TRBD2, a call that cannot be tested without DNA. CDR3 length equals 16 residues. Germline assignment: CDR1 MGHRA and CDR2 YSYEKL. This chain's CDR3 is CASSQETAGGYNEQFF.

The chain links TRBV19 to TRBJ1-1; TCRdb picks TRBD1, but there is no DNA to check that call. CDR3 length: 13 residues. Germline V lookup: CDR1 LNHDA, CDR2 SQIVND (reference sequence). The CDR3 loop reads CATQDTTNTEAFF.

The chain uses TRBV7-9 and TRBJ2-3; TCRdb proposes TRBD1, but this gene call is untestable without DNA. Germline CDR1 SEHNR, CDR2 FQNEAQ (reference sequence). The CDR3 has 13 amino acids. CDR3 loop: CASNRQGSDTQYF.

The rearrangement uses TRBV29-1 and TRBJ1-2; TCRdb's D call of TRBD1 is untestable without DNA. CDR3 length equals 14 residues. Per germline, CDR1 SQVTM and CDR2 ANQGSEA. CDR3 sequence: CSVEGGRGAGGYTF.

The chain joins TRBV20-1 to TRBJ1-5; the D gene TCRdb calls, TRBD1, cannot be checked with no DNA. Germline V gene lookup returns CDR1 DFQATT and CDR2 SNEGSKA (reference sequence). This CDR3 spans 16 amino acids. The CDR3 protein is CSAQEGGRGSNQPQHF.

The V and J genes are TRBV11-2 and TRBJ1-4; lacking DNA, the TRBD1 call made by TCRdb goes unchecked. Germline CDR1 is SGHAT and CDR2 is FQNNGV. The CDR3 is made up of 16 amino acids. The chain's CDR3 is CASSPITGRRNEKLFF.

The chain joins TRBV3-1 to TRBJ2-2. The CDR3 is made up of 12 amino acids. Germline V gene lookup returns CDR1 LGHDT and CDR2 YNNKEL (reference sequence). The CDR3 protein is CASSQNPGELFF.

CDR3 protein: CASSLGGQPQHF. This chain connects TRBV7-9 to TRBJ1-5; the D call from TCRdb, TRBD1, cannot be confirmed without DNA. The CDR3 has 12 residues. Looked up from germline, CDR1 is SEHNR and CDR2 is FQNEAQ (reference sequence).

The chain couples TRBV7-2 to TRBJ2-7; TCRdb indicates TRBD1, and absent DNA this call remains unverified. Germline lookup yields CDR1 SGHTA and CDR2 FQGNSA. This CDR3 contains 19 residues. CDR3 residues: CASSLAPGQGGLGSYEQYF.

Considering frequency, this clonotype is medium-sized. V usage is TRBV5-1 and J usage is TRBJ2-1; TCRdb gives TRBD1 as the D gene, but with no DNA this cannot be confirmed. The V gene's germline CDR1 is SGHRS and CDR2 YFSETQ. The CDR3 is 14 residues long. The CDR3 loop reads CASNPGTDYNEQFF.